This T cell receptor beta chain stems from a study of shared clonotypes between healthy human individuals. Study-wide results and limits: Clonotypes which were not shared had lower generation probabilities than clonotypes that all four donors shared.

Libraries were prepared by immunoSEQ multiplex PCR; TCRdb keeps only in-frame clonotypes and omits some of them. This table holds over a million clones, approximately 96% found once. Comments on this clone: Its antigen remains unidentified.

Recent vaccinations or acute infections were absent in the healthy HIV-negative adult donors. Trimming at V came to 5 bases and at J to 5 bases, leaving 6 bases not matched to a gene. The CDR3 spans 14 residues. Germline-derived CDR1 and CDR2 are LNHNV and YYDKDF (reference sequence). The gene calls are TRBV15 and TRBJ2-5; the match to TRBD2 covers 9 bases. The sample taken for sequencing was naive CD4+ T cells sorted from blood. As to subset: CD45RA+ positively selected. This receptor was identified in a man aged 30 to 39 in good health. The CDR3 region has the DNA TGTGCCACCAGCCTCGGGAGCGGGAGGGAGACCCAGTACTTC. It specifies CATSLGSGRETQYF.